This TCR beta chain comes out of a study of OX40 agonist ivuxolimab in advanced cancers. Study-level results: Both CD4+ and CD8+ T cell populations in blood had undergone clonal expansion by week 6 at 0.1 to 3.0 mg/kg.

Points on this clone: Its antigen is still unknown.

Assay used: immunoSEQ multiplex PCR; TCRdb lists only in-frame clones, some missing. The sample has about 89,000 clones; over 75% are singletons. The CDR3 covers 14 residues. V dropped 1 base and J dropped 4 bases, with 10 bases sitting between them. In germline, CDR1 is MNHNY, CDR2 SVGAGI (reference sequence). The source material was CD4+ or CD8+ T cells sorted from blood, sampled in a trial of the OX40 agonist ivuxolimab. The chain uses TRBV6-6 and TRBJ2-5, with D possibly being TRBD1 (7 bases). The receptor was derived from an adult with an advanced solid tumor such as melanoma, head and neck, liver or kidney cancer. CDR3 amino acids: CASSYWRGLETQYF. The CDR3 DNA sequence: TGTGCCAGCAGTTACTGGAGGGGGCTAGAGACCCAGTACTTC.